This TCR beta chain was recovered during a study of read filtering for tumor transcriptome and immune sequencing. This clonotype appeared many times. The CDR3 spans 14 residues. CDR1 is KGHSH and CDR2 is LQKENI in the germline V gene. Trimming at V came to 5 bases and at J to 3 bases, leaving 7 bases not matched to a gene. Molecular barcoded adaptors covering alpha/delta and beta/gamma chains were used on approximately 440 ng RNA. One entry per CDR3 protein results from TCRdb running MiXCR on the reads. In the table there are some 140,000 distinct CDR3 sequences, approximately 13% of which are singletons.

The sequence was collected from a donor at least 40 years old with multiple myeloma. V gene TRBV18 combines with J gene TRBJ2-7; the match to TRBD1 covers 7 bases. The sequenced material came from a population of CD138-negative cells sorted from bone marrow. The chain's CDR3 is CASSAGTAIYEQYF. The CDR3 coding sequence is TGTGCCAGCTCAGCCGGGACAGCGATCTACGAGCAGTACTTC.